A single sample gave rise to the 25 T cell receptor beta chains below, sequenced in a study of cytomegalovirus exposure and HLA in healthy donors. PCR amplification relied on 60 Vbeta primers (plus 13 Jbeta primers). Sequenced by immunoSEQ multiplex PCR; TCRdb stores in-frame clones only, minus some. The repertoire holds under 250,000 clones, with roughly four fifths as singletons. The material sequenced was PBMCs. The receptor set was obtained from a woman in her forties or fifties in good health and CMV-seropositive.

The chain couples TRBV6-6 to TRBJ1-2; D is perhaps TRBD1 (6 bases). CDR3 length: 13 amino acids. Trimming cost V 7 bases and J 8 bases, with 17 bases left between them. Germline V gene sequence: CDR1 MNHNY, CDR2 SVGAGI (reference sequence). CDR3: CASNHRDRGGYTF. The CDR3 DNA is TGTGCCAGCAATCACAGGGATCGGGGCGGCTACACCTTC.

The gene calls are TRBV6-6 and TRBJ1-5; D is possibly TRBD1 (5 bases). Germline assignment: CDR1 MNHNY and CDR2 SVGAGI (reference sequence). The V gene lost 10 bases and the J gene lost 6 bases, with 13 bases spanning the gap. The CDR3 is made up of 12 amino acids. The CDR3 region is CATRRVPQPQHF. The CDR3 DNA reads TGTGCCACACGCAGGGTTCCTCAGCCCCAGCATTTT.

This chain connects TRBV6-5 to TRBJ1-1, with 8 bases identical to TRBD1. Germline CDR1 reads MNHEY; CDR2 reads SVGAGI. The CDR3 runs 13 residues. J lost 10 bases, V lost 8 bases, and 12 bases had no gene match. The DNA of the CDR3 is TGTGCCAGCTACCTTGGACCAGGGGGCACAGCTTTCTTT. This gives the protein CASYLGPGGTAFF.

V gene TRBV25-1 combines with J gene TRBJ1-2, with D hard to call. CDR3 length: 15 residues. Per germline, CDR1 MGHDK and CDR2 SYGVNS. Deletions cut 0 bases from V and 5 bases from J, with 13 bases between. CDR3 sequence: CASSEYSANRYGYTF. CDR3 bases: TGTGCCAGCAGTGAATATTCCGCGAATCGGTATGGCTACACCTTC.

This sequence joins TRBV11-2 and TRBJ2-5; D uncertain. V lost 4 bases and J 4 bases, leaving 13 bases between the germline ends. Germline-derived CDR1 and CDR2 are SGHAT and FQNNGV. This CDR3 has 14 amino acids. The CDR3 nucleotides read TGTGCCAGCAGCTCGTTCCCTCGCGGAGAGACCCAGTACTTC. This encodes CASSSFPRGETQYF.

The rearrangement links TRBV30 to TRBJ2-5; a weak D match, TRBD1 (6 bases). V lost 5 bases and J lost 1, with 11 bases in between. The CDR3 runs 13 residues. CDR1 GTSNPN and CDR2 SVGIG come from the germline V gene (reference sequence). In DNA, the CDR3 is TGTGCCTGGGGCGGACAGTTCCAAGAGACCCAGTACTTC. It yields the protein CAWGGQFQETQYF.

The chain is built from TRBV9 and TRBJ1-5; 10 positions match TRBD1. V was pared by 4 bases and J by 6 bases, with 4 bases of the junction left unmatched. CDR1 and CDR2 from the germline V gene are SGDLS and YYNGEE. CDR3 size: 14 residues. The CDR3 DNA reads TGTGCCAGCAGCCTGACAGGGGGCCGTCAGCCCCAGCATTTT. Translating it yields CASSLTGGRQPQHF.

DNA of the CDR3: TGTGCCAGTAGTCCGCGGGGGGGACAGGGGCGGGGGCAGCCCCAGCATTTT. Protein sequence: CASSPRGGQGRGQPQHF. The J gene is TRBJ1-5, the V gene TRBV19, with TRBD1 matching over 10 bases. CDR1 is LNHDA and CDR2 is SQIVND in the germline V gene (reference sequence). The CDR3 runs to 17 residues. V was clipped by 5 bases and J by 7 bases; unmatched bases: 14.

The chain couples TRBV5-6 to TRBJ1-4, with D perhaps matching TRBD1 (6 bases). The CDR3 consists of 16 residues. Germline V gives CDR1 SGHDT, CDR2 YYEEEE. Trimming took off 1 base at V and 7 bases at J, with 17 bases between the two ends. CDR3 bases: TGTGCCAGCAGCTTGTATTTGACAGGACGCGGTGAAAAACTGTTTTTT. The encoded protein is CASSLYLTGRGEKLFF.

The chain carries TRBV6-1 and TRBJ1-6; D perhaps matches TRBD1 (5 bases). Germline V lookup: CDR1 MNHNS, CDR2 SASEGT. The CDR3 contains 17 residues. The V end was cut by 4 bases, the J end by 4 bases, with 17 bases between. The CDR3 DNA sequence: TGTGCCAGCAGTGCACCGTCCGGGGGGGAATATAATTCACCCCTCCACTTT. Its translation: CASSAPSGGEYNSPLHF.

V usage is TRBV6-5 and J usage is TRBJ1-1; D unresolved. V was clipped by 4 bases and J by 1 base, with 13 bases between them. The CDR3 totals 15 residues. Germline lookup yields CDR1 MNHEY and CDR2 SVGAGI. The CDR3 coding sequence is TGTGCCAGCAGTTCCGCTACCCGTTCGAACACTGAAGCTTTCTTT. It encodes CASSSATRSNTEAFF.

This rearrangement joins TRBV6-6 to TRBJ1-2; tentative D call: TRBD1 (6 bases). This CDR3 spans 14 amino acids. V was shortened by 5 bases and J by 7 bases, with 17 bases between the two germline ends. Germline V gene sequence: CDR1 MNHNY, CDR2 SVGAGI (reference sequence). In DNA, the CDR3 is TGTGCCAGCAGTCGATTCGGGGCAGGGGCTGGCTACACCTTC. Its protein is CASSRFGAGAGYTF.

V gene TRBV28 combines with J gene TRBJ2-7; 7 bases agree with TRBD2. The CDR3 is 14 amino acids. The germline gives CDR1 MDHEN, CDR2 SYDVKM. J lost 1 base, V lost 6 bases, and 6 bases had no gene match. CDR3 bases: TGTGCCAGCAGGCGGGGCGGGGGATCCTACGAGCAGTACTTC. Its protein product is CASRRGGGSYEQYF.

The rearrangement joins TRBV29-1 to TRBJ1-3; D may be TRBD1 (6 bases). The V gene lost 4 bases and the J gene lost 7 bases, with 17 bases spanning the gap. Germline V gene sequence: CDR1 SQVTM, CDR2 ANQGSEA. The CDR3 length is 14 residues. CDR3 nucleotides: TGCAGCGTTGTGGTGGGACACGGGAGGAACACCATATATTTT. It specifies CSVVVGHGRNTIYF.

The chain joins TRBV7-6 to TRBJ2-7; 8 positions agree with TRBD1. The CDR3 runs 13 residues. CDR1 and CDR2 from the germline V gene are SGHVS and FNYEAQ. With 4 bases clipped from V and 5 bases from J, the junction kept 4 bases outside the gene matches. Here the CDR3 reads CASSSSGGDEQYF. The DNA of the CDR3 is TGTGCCAGCAGCTCGTCAGGGGGCGACGAGCAGTACTTC.

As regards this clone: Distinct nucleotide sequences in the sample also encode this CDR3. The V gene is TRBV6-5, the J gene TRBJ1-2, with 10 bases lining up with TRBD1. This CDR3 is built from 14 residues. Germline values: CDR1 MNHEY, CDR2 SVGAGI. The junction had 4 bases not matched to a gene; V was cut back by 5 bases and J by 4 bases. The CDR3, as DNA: TGTGCCAGCAGTCGGGACAGGGGAGGCTATGGCTACACCTTC. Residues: CASSRDRGGYGYTF.

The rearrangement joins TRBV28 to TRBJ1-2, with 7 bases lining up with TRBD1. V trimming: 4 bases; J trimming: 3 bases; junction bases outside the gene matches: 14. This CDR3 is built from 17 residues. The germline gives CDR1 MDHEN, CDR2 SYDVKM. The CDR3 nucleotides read TGTGCCAGCAGTTCACTGGACAGGACACAACGATACTATGGCTACACCTTC. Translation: CASSSLDRTQRYYGYTF.

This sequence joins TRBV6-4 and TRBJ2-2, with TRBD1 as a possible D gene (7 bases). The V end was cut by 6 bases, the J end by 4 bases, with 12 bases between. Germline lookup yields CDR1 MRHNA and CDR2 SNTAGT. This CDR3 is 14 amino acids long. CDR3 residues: CASRRQGGTGELFF. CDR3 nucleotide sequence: TGTGCCAGCAGAAGACAGGGAGGCACCGGGGAGCTGTTTTTT.

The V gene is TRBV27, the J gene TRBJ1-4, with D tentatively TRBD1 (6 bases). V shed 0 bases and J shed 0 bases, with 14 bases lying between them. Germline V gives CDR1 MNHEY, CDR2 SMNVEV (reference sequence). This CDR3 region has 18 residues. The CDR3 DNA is TGTGCCAGCAGTTTATCGCTAACAGGGTCGGCAACTAATGAAAAACTGTTTTTT. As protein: CASSLSLTGSATNEKLFF.

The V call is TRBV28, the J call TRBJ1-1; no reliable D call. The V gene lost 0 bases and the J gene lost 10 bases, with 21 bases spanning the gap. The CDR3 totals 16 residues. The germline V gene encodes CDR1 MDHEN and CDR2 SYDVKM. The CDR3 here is CASSLWAGKGGIVAFF. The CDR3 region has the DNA TGTGCCAGCAGTTTATGGGCGGGAAAGGGAGGAATCGTAGCTTTCTTT.

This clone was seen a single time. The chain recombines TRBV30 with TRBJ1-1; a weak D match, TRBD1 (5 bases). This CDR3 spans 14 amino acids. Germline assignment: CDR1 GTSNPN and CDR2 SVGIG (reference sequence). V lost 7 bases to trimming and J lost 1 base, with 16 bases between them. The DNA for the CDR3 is TGTGCCTCCTCCCCAAGTACAGGGAACACTGAAGCTTTCTTT. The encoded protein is CASSPSTGNTEAFF.

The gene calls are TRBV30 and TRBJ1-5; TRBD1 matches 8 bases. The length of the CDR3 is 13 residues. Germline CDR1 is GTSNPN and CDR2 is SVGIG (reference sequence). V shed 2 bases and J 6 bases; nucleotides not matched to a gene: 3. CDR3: CAWSTGGSQPQHF. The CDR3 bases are TGTGCCTGGAGTACAGGGGGTAGTCAGCCCCAGCATTTT.

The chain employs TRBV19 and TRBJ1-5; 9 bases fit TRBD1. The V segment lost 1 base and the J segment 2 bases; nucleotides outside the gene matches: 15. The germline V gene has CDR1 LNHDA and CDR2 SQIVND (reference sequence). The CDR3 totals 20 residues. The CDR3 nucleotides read TGTGCCAGTAGTATAGTCAGACCGGGACAGGGTGATCGGGGCAATCAGCCCCAGCATTTT. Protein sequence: CASSIVRPGQGDRGNQPQHF. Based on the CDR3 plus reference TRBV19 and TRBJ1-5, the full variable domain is DGGITQSPKYLFRKEGQNVTLSCEQNLNHDAMYWYRQDPGQGLRLIYYSQIVNDFQKGDIAEGYSVSREKKESFPLTVTSAQKNPTAFYLCASSIVRPGQGDRGNQPQHFGDGTRLSIL.

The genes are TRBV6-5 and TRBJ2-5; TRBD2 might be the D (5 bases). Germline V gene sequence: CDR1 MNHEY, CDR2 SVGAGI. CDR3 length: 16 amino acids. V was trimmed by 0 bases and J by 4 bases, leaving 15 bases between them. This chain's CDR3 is CASSYSGGLGRETQYF. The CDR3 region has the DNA TGTGCCAGCAGTTACTCCGGTGGGCTGGGGAGAGAGACCCAGTACTTC.

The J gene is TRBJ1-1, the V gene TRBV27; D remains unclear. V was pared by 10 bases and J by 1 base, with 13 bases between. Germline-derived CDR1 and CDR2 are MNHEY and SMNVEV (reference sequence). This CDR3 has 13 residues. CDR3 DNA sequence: TGTGCCACCCAGGCATTGAGGAACACTGAAGCTTTCTTT. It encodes CATQALRNTEAFF.